The present T cell receptor (beta chain) was sequenced within a study of Tregs in tolerant kidney transplant recipients. Whole-study results and caveats: For some patients, primers changed over time, blocking nucleotide-level comparison. Biological reproducibility was not directly addressed, but technical replication error appeared minimal.

Regarding this clone: Its antigen is unidentified.

Related graft donors supplied nonmyeloablative bone marrow transplants, and mixed chimerism was transient. Germline assignment: CDR1 MNHNS and CDR2 SASEGT. CDR3 length: 14 amino acids. Trimming removed 8 bases from V and 4 bases from J, with 16 bases in between. The assay was immunoSEQ multiplex PCR, and TCRdb's table has in-frame clones only and misses some. The sample consists of approximately 90,000 clones, 80% to 95% of them appearing once. Sequences were derived from CD4+ T cells from blood (PBMCs), sampled 12 months after the transplant. V is TRBV6-1 and J is TRBJ2-3; D not certain. The clonotype comes from a human patient who received a combined kidney and bone marrow transplant. Some T cells may trace back to the graft donor. The CDR3 bases are TGTGCCAGCCACCTTATGCACGAGGCAGATACGCAGTATTTT. It yields the protein CASHLMHEADTQYF.